This TCR beta chain emerged from a study of blood T cell repertoires in COVID-19. The wider study: Nucleic acid was either cDNA or gDNA, and it came from T cells, B-cell-depleted T cells, or PBMCs.

In the original workflow: Amplification of reference gene primers provided the estimated nucleated cell counts. Sequencing used immunoSEQ multiplex PCR; TCRdb keeps in-frame clones, though not all of them. Clonal size and the V and J genes are those of that table, whereas D and trimming came from the DNA. The sample contains 90,000 to 110,000 clones, over 80% of which appear only once. Germline-derived CDR1 and CDR2 are LGHNA and YSLEER. This CDR3 has 15 residues. Trimming left V 1 base short and J 4 bases short, with 14 bases between. The specimen sequenced was peripheral blood. The clonotype comes from a human donor in a cohort sampled during active COVID-19. The chain couples TRBV4-3 to TRBJ2-7; tentative D call: TRBD1 (6 bases). CDR3 residues: CASSQVLQGPYEQYF. As DNA, the CDR3 is TGCGCCAGCAGCCAAGTTTTACAGGGACCTTACGAGCAGTACTTC.